This TCR beta chain was observed in a study of neurological immune-mediated disorders. The study, taken as a whole, reports: Multiple sclerosis patients had less TCR clonal expansion than even healthy controls, unlike HTLV-1-associated myelopathy.

This clonotype came up many times. What it binds is not known. Time point specified: longitudinal time-point 2. The unsorted libraries were produced from 2 million PBMCs held at -80 C. V was trimmed by 1 base and J by 0 bases, leaving 7 bases between them. The germline gives CDR1 SGHTA, CDR2 FQGTGA. CDR3 size: 15 residues. The cDNA was synthesized by means of template-switch 5'RACE, which was carried out with 10-nucleotide random UMIs. Every sequencing run gave over 190 million TCR-beta sequences, taken from 15-18 subjects. In TCRdb, the 5' RACE reads were re-called with MiXCR into one record per CDR3 protein. The repertoire holds some 60,000 distinct CDR3 sequences, about 10% seen once, with approximately 12% in the top ten.

This sequence was found in a man between 25 and 39 years old in good health. Sample: PBMCs. V usage is TRBV7-3 and J usage is TRBJ2-1; D not certain. In DNA, the CDR3 is TGTGCCAGCAGCTTAAGCGCGCCCTCCTACAATGAGCAGTTCTTC. It yields the protein CASSLSAPSYNEQFF.